These 27 T cell receptor beta chains originate from one sample sequenced in a study of regulatory T cells in long-lasting Graves disease. The authors built TCR beta libraries using iRepertoire HTBI primers and Arm-PCR of CDR3 regions. TCRdb re-called the multiplex PCR reads with MiXCR, one entry per CDR3 protein. The sample shows 550,000 to 600,000 distinct CDR3 sequences, about 15% of them seen only once. Time point indicated: newly diagnosed GD, antithyroid drugs for less than 3 months. RNA from PBMCs was the source of the TCR library. This sample also appeared in a second study, on T cells in Graves' hyperthyroidism and ophthalmopathy.

Sample: peripheral blood mononuclear cells (PBMCs), taken at new diagnosis, from a patient treated with antithyroid drugs. The receptors were sampled from a man aged 18 to 30 with Graves disease.

Ten or more counts support this clonotype. V gene TRBV7-8 combines with J gene TRBJ2-5, with TRBD1 identical over 7 bases. Germline CDR1 and CDR2: SGHVS and FQNEAQ. This CDR3 has 15 amino acids. The trim removed 1 base at V and 0 bases at J, leaving 2 bases unmatched. The CDR3 DNA is TGTGCCAGCAGCTTAGGAGGGACAGACCAAGAGACCCAGTACTTC. It is translated as CASSLGGTDQETQYF.

The gene calls are TRBV4-1 and TRBJ2-7; 9 bases align to TRBD2. The CDR3 is 18 residues long. Looked up from germline, CDR1 is MGHRA and CDR2 is YSYEKL. The V and J ends lost 4 bases and 3 bases, in that order; junction bases with no gene match: 16. The CDR3 protein is CASSRERTSGFLSYEQYF. CDR3 sequence (DNA): TGCGCCAGCAGCCGGGAAAGAACTAGCGGGTTCCTAAGCTACGAGCAGTACTTC.

This clonotype was picked up a small number of times. The chain joins TRBV28 to TRBJ1-2; 7 bases are shared with TRBD1. Per germline, CDR1 MDHEN and CDR2 SYDVKM. The trim removed 4 bases at V and 8 bases at J, leaving 13 bases unmatched. The length of the CDR3 is 15 residues. CDR3 sequence reads: CASSSGMTGFGGYTF. The CDR3 bases are TGTGCCAGCAGTTCCGGTATGACAGGGTTTGGAGGCTACACCTTC.

This clonotype was observed a handful of times. The chain uses TRBV30 and TRBJ1-2; TRBD1 matches at 7 bases. The germline V gene has CDR1 GTSNPN and CDR2 SVGIG (reference sequence). Trimming took 1 base from V and 8 from J; bases not matched to a gene: 7. The CDR3 is 13 residues long. CDR3 sequence (DNA): TGTGCCTGGAGTGCATACCCAGGGGGAGGCTACACCTTC. This codes for CAWSAYPGGGYTF.

With regard to this clonotype: This clone may be a read error of a much larger clone one base away. Likely a read error: the CDR3 ends without its conserved phenylalanine or tryptophan. This chain connects TRBV7-3 to TRBJ2-1, with 8 bases identical to TRBD2. There are 15 residues in the CDR3. The junction had 9 bases not matched to a gene; V was cut back by 6 bases and J by 5 bases. The germline V gene has CDR1 SGHTA and CDR2 FQGTGA. The chain's CDR3 is CASSPTSGVHNEQFL. CDR3 nucleotides: TGTGCCAGCAGTCCTACTAGCGGTGTCCACAATGAGCAGTTCCTC.

This clonotype was recorded a few times. V is TRBV12-3 or TRBV12-4 and J is TRBJ1-2, with D perhaps matching TRBD1 (6 bases). This CDR3 has 13 residues. Trimming left V 6 bases short and J 6 bases short, with 14 bases between. CDR3 bases: TGTGCCAGCAGGACTCTAGGGGGGGATGGCTACACCTTC. Translation: CASRTLGGDGYTF.

This clonotype was seen a few times. J is TRBJ2-1 and V is TRBV10-3; 9 bases agree with TRBD2. After removal of 8 bases from V and 1 base from J, the junction contained 3 bases not matched to a gene. The CDR3 has 14 residues. CDR1 is ENHRY and CDR2 is SYGVKD in the germline V gene. The CDR3 spells CAISGLASYNEQFF. The CDR3 DNA reads TGTGCCATCTCCGGACTAGCGTCCTACAATGAGCAGTTCTTC.

The chain joins TRBV20-1 to TRBJ2-7, with D maybe TRBD2 (6 bases). The CDR3 is 12 residues long. V lost 7 bases, J lost 0 bases, and 10 bases lay in between. The germline V gene encodes CDR1 DFQATT and CDR2 SNEGSKA (reference sequence). CDR3 in DNA: TGCAGTGGGACTAAGTCCTCCTACGAGCAGTACTTC. Its translation is CSGTKSSYEQYF.

This clonotype showed up many times. This sequence joins TRBV2 and TRBJ1-2; no reliable D call. The V gene's germline CDR1 is SNHLY and CDR2 FYNNEI. Trimming cost V 0 bases and J 3 bases, with 23 bases left between them. This CDR3 region has 19 residues. In DNA, the CDR3 is TGTGCCAGCAGTGAAGCTGGGCCAGGCAATAGCCTAATTTACTATGGCTACACCTTC. Translated, it gives CASSEAGPGNSLIYYGYTF.

Notes on this clonotype: This may stem from a read error, because a much larger clone lies one nucleotide away. The rearrangement links TRBV30 to TRBJ2-3; 8 positions agree with TRBD2. CDR3 size: 13 residues. Per the germline V gene, CDR1 is GTSNPN and CDR2 is SVGIG (reference sequence). Trimming removed 2 bases from V and 4 bases from J; junction bases left unmatched: 2. The DNA of the CDR3 is TGTGCCTGGAGTAGCGGGGGCCCAGATACGCAGTATTTT. Amino acids: CAWSSGGPDTQYF.

This clonotype was observed a few times. This chain uses TRBV5-1 with TRBJ1-5; D call uncertain. CDR3 length: 13 residues. Germline values: CDR1 SGHRS, CDR2 YFSETQ. Trimming cost V 2 bases and J 4 bases, with 7 bases left between them. CDR3: CASSFGDNQPQHF. DNA for the CDR3: TGCGCCAGCAGCTTTGGGGATAATCAGCCCCAGCATTTT.

The CDR3, as DNA: TGTGCCAGTCGCCGGGACGGATACTCCTACGAGCAGTACTTC. Translating it yields CASRRDGYSYEQYF. The rearrangement links TRBV27 to TRBJ2-7; D could derive from TRBD1 or TRBD2 (5 bases each). Germline loops: CDR1 MNHEY, CDR2 SMNVEV (reference sequence). The CDR3 has 14 residues. V gave up 9 bases and J gave up 0 bases, with 15 bases separating them.

The table lists this clonotype with a few counts. The chain has TRBV7-3 and TRBJ1-1; tentatively, D is TRBD1 (5 bases). Germline CDR1 reads SGHTA; CDR2 reads FQGTGA. The CDR3 consists of 14 residues. V lost 7 bases and J lost 4, with 16 bases in between. CDR3 sequence reads: CASTPRGGSTEAFF. The DNA for the CDR3 is TGTGCCAGCACCCCTCGGGGGGGGAGCACTGAAGCTTTCTTT.

In its sample, this clonotype was seen many times. V usage is TRBV28 and J usage is TRBJ2-1; weak D call: TRBD2 (5 bases). V lost 6 bases, J lost 15 bases, and 21 bases lay in between. This CDR3 spans 13 amino acids. The germline V gene encodes CDR1 MDHEN and CDR2 SYDVKM. The CDR3 sequence: CASRSTGYYLLFF. CDR3 coding DNA: TGTGCCAGCAGGTCGACGGGGTACTATCTACTGTTCTTC. The full variable domain, completed using reference TRBV28 and TRBJ2-1, is DVKVTQSSRYLVKRTGEKVFLECVQDMDHENMFWYRQDPGLGLRLIYFSYDVKMKEKGDIPEGYSVSREKKERFSLILESASTNQTSMYLCASRSTGYYLLFFGPGTRLTVL.

The rearrangement joins TRBV5-5 to TRBJ2-1; D possibly uses TRBD1 or TRBD2 (5 bases each). The CDR3 covers 17 residues. The V and J ends lost 1 base and 3 bases respectively, with 17 bases between them. CDR1 is SGHKS and CDR2 is YYEKEE in the germline V gene (reference sequence). The CDR3 here is CASSLLGKPGGYNEQFF. The CDR3 DNA sequence: TGTGCCAGCAGCTTGTTAGGGAAGCCTGGGGGCTACAATGAGCAGTTCTTC.

In its sample, this clonotype was seen a few times. This chain uses TRBV29-1 with TRBJ2-5; 7 bases map to TRBD1. V dropped 6 bases and J dropped 7; count of bases not matched to a gene: 14. The CDR3 has 14 amino acids. The germline V gene has CDR1 SQVTM and CDR2 ANQGSEA. The CDR3 region has the DNA TGCAGCGTCCCCGGGACAGCGACCCCGGGGACCCAGTACTTC. It translates to CSVPGTATPGTQYF.

This clonotype was detected ten times or more. This rearrangement joins TRBV6-2 or TRBV6-3 to TRBJ2-6; D gene uncertain. CDR1 is MNHEY and CDR2 is SVGEGT in the germline V gene. The CDR3 sequence is 15 residues long. The V end lost 4 bases, the J end lost 0 bases, and 7 bases lay between the germline ends. As DNA, the CDR3 is TGTGCCAGCAGTTCCGGTTACTCTGGGGCCAACGTCCTGACTTTC. Translating gives CASSSGYSGANVLTF.

This clonotype was seen many times. The chain employs TRBV6-5 and TRBJ2-5; 12 nucleotides line up with TRBD2. The CDR3 runs to 15 residues. Germline CDR1 is MNHEY and CDR2 is SVGAGI. Trimming removed 4 bases from V and 2 bases from J; junction bases left unmatched: 2. CDR3: CASSWTSGKQETQYF. The DNA for the CDR3 is TGTGCCAGCAGTTGGACTAGCGGGAAGCAAGAGACCCAGTACTTC.

This clonotype was detected many times. The chain recombines TRBV7-9 with TRBJ2-7; 7 positions agree with TRBD2. The CDR3 sequence is 16 residues long. Germline V gene data show CDR1 as SEHNR and CDR2 as FQNEAQ (reference sequence). The V segment lost 1 base and the J segment 6 bases; nucleotides outside the gene matches: 12. CDR3 in DNA: TGTGCCAGCAGCTTAGGGGGAAGCGGGATCCCGGGCGAGCAGTACTTC. It specifies CASSLGGSGIPGEQYF.

This clonotype was picked up many times. The germline gene is not matched at one end of the junction; a read error may be the cause. The chain combines TRBV7-7 with TRBJ2-5, with TRBD2 identical over 8 bases. The CDR3 has 14 residues. Germline lookup yields CDR1 SSHAT and CDR2 FNYEAQ (reference sequence). The CDR3 sequence: CASSLGGRRETQYF. The DNA of the CDR3 is TGTGCTAGCAGCTTGGGCGGGAGGAGGGAGACCCAGTACTTC. The variable domain in full, completed from reference TRBV7-7 and TRBJ2-5, reads GAGVSQSPRYKVTKRGQDVTLRCDPISSHATLYWYQQALGQGPEFLTYFNYEAQPDKSGLPSDRFSAERPEGSISTLTIQRTEQRDSAMYRCASSLGGRRETQYFGPGTRLLVL.

This clonotype was observed a few times. The genes are TRBV30 and TRBJ1-2; a possible D gene is TRBD1 (5 bases). The CDR3 extends over 12 amino acids. The germline V gene encodes CDR1 GTSNPN and CDR2 SVGIG (reference sequence). The ends were cut back, 0 bases at V and 13 bases at J, with 15 bases in the middle. The CDR3 reads CAWSVPGRGSTF. In DNA form, the CDR3 reads TGTGCCTGGAGTGTACCGGGGAGGGGTTCCACCTTC.

This clonotype came up a few times. V gene TRBV18 combines with J gene TRBJ1-4; D unclear. V was clipped by 10 bases and J by 10 bases, with 16 bases between them. Germline CDR1 is KGHSH and CDR2 is LQKENI. This CDR3 spans 12 amino acids. In nucleotides, the CDR3 is TGTGCCACCGCGGCCCGGGAGCTAAAACTGTTTTTT. This encodes CATAARELKLFF.

This clonotype was recorded many times. This sequence joins TRBV11-2 and TRBJ2-7, with D hard to call. The CDR3 length is 14 residues. V lost 0 bases to trimming and J lost 2 bases, with 8 bases between them. Germline V gene lookup returns CDR1 SGHAT and CDR2 FQNNGV. CDR3 amino acids: CASSLDYVAYEQYF. The DNA of the CDR3 is TGTGCCAGCAGCTTAGACTACGTCGCCTACGAGCAGTACTTC.

The gene calls are TRBV4-1 and TRBJ2-2; no clear D gene. Trimming cost V 1 base and J 2 bases, with 29 bases left between them. CDR1 is MGHRA and CDR2 is YSYEKL in the germline V gene. The CDR3 runs to 22 residues. DNA of the CDR3: TGCGCCAGCAGCCAAGCCAAGTGGGCGGAAAAGTTCCGCGTCATCAACACCGGGGAGCTGTTTTTT. Translating gives CASSQAKWAEKFRVINTGELFF.

This clonotype occurred a few times. V is TRBV19 and J is TRBJ2-7, with TRBD2 matching over 10 bases. Germline V gene data show CDR1 as LNHDA and CDR2 as SQIVND (reference sequence). The CDR3 has 15 residues. The V segment lost 4 bases and the J segment 2 bases; nucleotides outside the gene matches: 5. This CDR3 reads CASSRGLARTYEQYF. The CDR3 DNA is TGTGCCAGTAGTAGGGGACTAGCGCGAACCTACGAGCAGTACTTC.

There are many counts of this clonotype. This chain uses TRBV7-9 with TRBJ2-1, with 10 nucleotides matching TRBD1. Per the germline V gene, CDR1 is SEHNR and CDR2 is FQNEAQ (reference sequence). The CDR3 runs 14 residues. J lost 8 bases, V lost 4 bases, and 5 bases had no gene match. The CDR3 region is CASSSTGGWDEQFF. CDR3 sequence (DNA): TGTGCCAGCAGCTCGACAGGGGGCTGGGATGAGCAGTTCTTC.

This clonotype was detected many times. The chain recombines TRBV6-1 with TRBJ2-3, with 9 bases matching TRBD2. Germline values: CDR1 MNHNS, CDR2 SASEGT. The V segment lost 4 bases and the J segment 5 bases; nucleotides outside the gene matches: 10. The CDR3 consists of 16 residues. CDR3 protein: CASSGVGGRALDTQYF. CDR3 sequence (DNA): TGTGCCAGCAGTGGGGTCGGCGGGAGGGCCTTAGATACGCAGTATTTT.